The 9 T cell receptor beta chains given below trace back to one sample, sequenced in a study of cytomegalovirus exposure and HLA in healthy donors. The PCR had 60 Vbeta and 13 Jbeta primers. Assay used: immunoSEQ multiplex PCR; TCRdb lists only in-frame clones, some missing. The table records about 120,000 clones, over 70% of them present only once. The specimen sequenced was PBMCs. Source of these receptors: a woman aged 18 to 35 in good health and CMV-seronegative.

This rearrangement joins TRBV9 to TRBJ1-1; possibly TRBD1 for D (6 bases). V dropped 4 bases and J dropped 4 bases, with 17 bases sitting between them. CDR1 and CDR2 from the germline V gene are SGDLS and YYNGEE. The CDR3 covers 15 residues. The CDR3 coding sequence is TGTGCCAGCAGCCCCGGCGGGGGGGCGGGCACTGAAGCTTTCTTT. Encoded protein: CASSPGGGAGTEAFF.

The chain carries TRBV5-1 and TRBJ1-1; D might be TRBD1 (6 bases). V was cut by 2 bases and J by 2 bases, with 16 bases left in between. Germline CDR1 reads SGHRS; CDR2 reads YFSETQ. The CDR3 sequence is 16 residues long. The CDR3 sequence is CASSFSRGTINTEAFF. The CDR3 DNA sequence: TGCGCCAGCAGCTTCTCGAGGGGGACGATTAACACTGAAGCTTTCTTT.

This clone was seen a handful of times. The gene calls are TRBV6-6 and TRBJ2-7; TRBD2 aligns across 11 bases. Germline assignment: CDR1 MNHNY and CDR2 SVGAGI (reference sequence). V lost 5 bases to trimming and J lost 2 bases; unmatched junction nucleotides: 2. The CDR3 runs 14 residues. The CDR3 protein is CASSLAGGTYEQYF. In DNA form, the CDR3 reads TGTGCCAGCAGTCTAGCGGGGGGTACCTACGAGCAGTACTTC.

This clone was counted a few times. The rearrangement joins TRBV10-3 to TRBJ1-3; D may be TRBD1 (6 bases). V was cut by 7 bases and J by 2 bases, with 12 bases left in between. Per germline, CDR1 ENHRY and CDR2 SYGVKD. The length of the CDR3 is 14 residues. The CDR3 protein is CAIMQQGAGNTIYF. CDR3 DNA sequence: TGTGCCATCATGCAACAGGGAGCTGGAAACACCATATATTTT.

The genes are TRBV9 and TRBJ2-1; a possible D gene is TRBD2 (5 bases). The CDR3 is 16 residues long. Looked up from germline, CDR1 is SGDLS and CDR2 is YYNGEE. V was pared by 0 bases and J by 0 bases, with 10 bases between. The CDR3 region is CASSVGQGSSYNEQFF. CDR3 nucleotides: TGTGCCAGCAGCGTAGGCCAAGGGAGCTCCTACAATGAGCAGTTCTTC.

The genes are TRBV29-1 and TRBJ1-2; D gene unclear. The CDR3 consists of 12 residues. The germline gives CDR1 SQVTM, CDR2 ANQGSEA. V was clipped by 3 bases and J by 4 bases, with 9 bases between them. The CDR3 region has the DNA TGCAGCGTTGACATCGTAGTCTATGGCTACACCTTC. Translated: CSVDIVVYGYTF.

The chain joins TRBV30 to TRBJ1-6; TRBD1 might be the D (6 bases). Germline assignment: CDR1 GTSNPN and CDR2 SVGIG (reference sequence). Deletions cut 2 bases from V and 5 bases from J, with 16 bases between. CDR3 size: 16 residues. The CDR3 loop is CAWSSDRRPNNSPLHF. CDR3 bases: TGTGCCTGGAGTTCTGACAGGAGGCCTAATAATTCACCCCTCCACTTT.

This rearrangement joins TRBV6-6 to TRBJ2-1; a weak D match, TRBD2 (7 bases). Germline V CDR1 and CDR2: MNHNY, SVGAGI (reference sequence). V lost 10 bases and J lost 6, with 16 bases in between. The CDR3 sequence is 13 residues long. The CDR3 reads CATWGGGANEQFF. The CDR3 DNA reads as TGTGCCACCTGGGGAGGGGGGGCCAATGAGCAGTTCTTC.

This chain uses TRBV7-6 with TRBJ2-7; tentatively, D is TRBD1 (6 bases). There are 12 residues in the CDR3. V lost 5 bases to trimming and J lost 5 bases, with 10 bases between them. Germline V gene sequence: CDR1 SGHVS, CDR2 FNYEAQ. CDR3 region: CASSPQGDEQYF. CDR3 nucleotides: TGTGCCAGCAGCCCACAGGGAGACGAGCAGTACTTC.